A selection of T cell receptor beta chains follows, all from one sample in a study of CD8 T cells in Susac syndrome. TCRdb passed the immunoSEQ multiplex PCR reads through MiXCR, listing each CDR3 protein once. The sample carries 400,000 or so distinct CDR3 sequences, approximately 85% recorded once. Sequenced sample: CD8+ T cells from PBMCs. The origin of the receptors is a human donor with multiple sclerosis. Both conserved end residues are trimmed from each CDR3. Where a row states a size, it is once, few, many or the class of an expanded clone; other rows omit it.

j_call | clone_size | v_call | cdr3_aa
TRBJ1-1 | . | TRBV5-1 | ASSDSSDTEAF
TRBJ2-5 | . | TRBV13 | ASSSSTTPETQY
TRBJ2-7 | . | TRBV5-1 | ASSSGQGARSEQY
TRBJ2-5 | . | TRBV5-1 | ASSWTSEETQY
TRBJ2-5 | few | TRBV6-5 | ASSYGRGETQY
TRBJ2-2 | . | TRBV7-6 | ASSLVPGPIFPTGELF
TRBJ2-1 | . | TRBV15 | ATSLAGQLYNEQF
TRBJ1-1 | many | TRBV6-1 | ASKGGGYPPEAF
TRBJ2-7 | . | TRBV28 | ASSLGDSGVVSYEQY
TRBJ2-7 | . | TRBV12-3/TRBV12-4 | ASSLLGSGSYEQY
TRBJ2-2 | few | TRBV6-2/TRBV6-3 | ASTGLAGGGELF
TRBJ2-5 | . | TRBV7-9 | ASSLIPAANMGETQY
TRBJ1-1 | few | TRBV6-2/TRBV6-3 | ASSYSEGVSTEAF
TRBJ2-5 | . | TRBV20-1 | SANSRRVEETQY
TRBJ2-3 | . | TRBV5-5 | ASSLEGAVTDTQY
TRBJ2-7 | . | TRBV25-1 | ASSYTGIDEQY
TRBJ2-7 | . | TRBV4-1 | ASSQDPGPYEQY
TRBJ2-1 | . | TRBV20-1 | SARDLGPLSYNEQF
TRBJ2-7 | once | TRBV30 | AWSMPYEQY
TRBJ2-6 | . | TRBV9 | ASSNPGQGVGANVLT
TRBJ2-7 | . | TRBV12-3/TRBV12-4 | ASSSLGSAITYEQY
TRBJ2-4 | once | TRBV27 | ASSLEPSGTDIQY
TRBJ2-1 | once | TRBV9 | ASSDSGSLNEQF
TRBJ1-3 | . | TRBV21-1 | ASTNTDDTIY
TRBJ2-1 | once | TRBV4-1 | ASRPEPGQVFNEQF
TRBJ2-7 | . | TRBV12-5 | ASGLGSPFVGSYEQY
TRBJ2-5 | . | TRBV6-1 | ASSHFSGGETQY
TRBJ1-3 | . | TRBV15 | ATSRDADSGNTIY
TRBJ1-2 | . | TRBV19 | ASSIRRLWTGFGYT
TRBJ2-1 | . | TRBV9 | ASSPRGTSGGNEQF
TRBJ1-2 | . | TRBV20-1 | SARSRTVYGYT
TRBJ2-7 | . | TRBV30 | AWAEAVTEQY
TRBJ2-1 | . | TRBV19 | ASDPGHEEQF
TRBJ2-7 | few | TRBV4-1 | ASSQSGQGLYEQY
TRBJ2-7 | once | TRBV29-1 | SVEAELADAYEQY
TRBJ1-2 | . | TRBV7-9 | ASSLRGQGEGYT
TRBJ2-1 | . | TRBV27 | ASRSQTGDNEQF
TRBJ2-7 | . | TRBV29-1 | SVERAGVGYEQY
TRBJ1-5 | few | TRBV7-9 | ASTQGSSNQPQH
TRBJ2-2 | . | TRBV4-1 | ASSRDRGRTGELF
TRBJ1-1 | . | TRBV5-1 | ASSTQTGFPEAF
TRBJ2-1 | . | TRBV19 | ASTPAGGPYEQF
TRBJ1-1 | . | TRBV28 | ASSYRVDTEAF
TRBJ2-7 | . | TRBV30 | AWSAPGQGTYEQY
TRBJ2-3 | . | TRBV11-2 | ASSPPGSRIGADTQY